These T cell receptor beta chains were read from a single sample in a study of T cells in narcolepsy. Measured with immunoSEQ multiplex PCR; TCRdb has only the in-frame clones, and not every one. The sample lists about 40,000 clones, more than 70% occurring once. The sequencing sample was made of CD45RA- memory CD4+ T cells from PBMCs. The receptors were gathered from a human donor with narcolepsy. The CDR3 runs from the conserved cysteine through the conserved F or W. A D gene is named only where the DNA matches it firmly. Clone size is stated in some rows and not others, as once, few, many or a class when expanded.

j_gene,len,abundance,v_gene,d_gene,CDR3nt,CDR3aa
TRBJ2-5,14,-,TRBV5-1,-,TGCGCCAGCAGCCCCTGGGGGCAACAAGAGACCCAGTACTTC,CASSPWGQQETQYF
TRBJ2-1,14,-,TRBV10-3,-,TGTGCCATCAGTGAGTCGAAGACAGACAATGAGCAGTTCTTC,CAISESKTDNEQFF
TRBJ1-2,13,few,TRBV6-1,-,TGTGCCAGCGCCACAGGCCAGGACTATGGCTACACCTTC,CASATGQDYGYTF
TRBJ1-2,15,-,TRBV9,TRBD1,TGTGCCAGCAGCGATACAGGGGCCGCTAACTATGGCTACACCTTC,CASSDTGAANYGYTF
TRBJ1-4,14,once,TRBV5-1,TRBD1,TGCGCCAGCAGCAAACAGGGGGAGGAAGAAAAACTGTTTTTT,CASSKQGEEEKLFF
TRBJ1-1,14,few,TRBV6-1,-,TGTGCCAGCAGTGATCGGCGGGGCCGGACTGAAGCTTTCTTT,CASSDRRGRTEAFF
TRBJ1-1,14,-,TRBV7-3,TRBD1,TGTGCCATAGCAGGGGGCTTATTGAACACTGAAGCTTTCTTT,CAIAGGLLNTEAFF
TRBJ2-1,19,-,TRBV19,TRBD2,TGTGCCAGTAGTATAAGGCCGCAGATAGCGGGATCCAACGGGAATGAGCAGTTCTTC,CASSIRPQIAGSNGNEQFF
TRBJ2-3,15,-,TRBV7-8,TRBD1,TGTGCCAGCAGCCAGATGGACAGGCACACAGATACGCAGTATTTT,CASSQMDRHTDTQYF
TRBJ2-7,16,-,TRBV4-1,-,TGCGCCAGCAGTCAAATCGACATGCTGGTAACCTACGAGCAGTACTTC,CASSQIDMLVTYEQYF
TRBJ1-6,15,-,TRBV7-2,TRBD1,TGTGCCAGCAGCCTTCGGACAGGGTCGAATTCACCCCTCCACTTT,CASSLRTGSNSPLHF
TRBJ2-1,15,-,TRBV27,TRBD2,TGTGCCAGCAGTTTATCGGTGGGAGGGCAGGATGAGCAGTTCTTC,CASSLSVGGQDEQFF
TRBJ2-5,13,-,TRBV29-1,TRBD1,TGCAGCGCAGGACAGGGTATAGGAGAGACCCAGTACTTC,CSAGQGIGETQYF
TRBJ2-1,14,-,TRBV11-3,-,TGTGCCAGCAGCTTAGGGGTAGGGTTCCATGAGCAGTTCTTC,CASSLGVGFHEQFF
TRBJ2-7,14,-,TRBV28,-,TGTGCCAGCAGTTTTTCGTCGGGGCCCTACGAGCAGTACTTC,CASSFSSGPYEQYF
TRBJ1-2,15,-,TRBV11-2,-,TGTGCCAGCAGCTTAGTTTCTGTGCAGGCCCAAGGCTACACCTTC,CASSLVSVQAQGYTF
TRBJ1-5,13,-,TRBV4-1,-,TGCGCCAGCAGCCAAGATACAGGGCAGCCCCAGCATTTT,CASSQDTGQPQHF
TRBJ1-5,15,-,TRBV19,-,TGTGCCAGTAGTACCAGGGGTACAGGGTCACAGCCCCAGCATTTT,CASSTRGTGSQPQHF
TRBJ1-3,16,-,TRBV4-1,-,TGCGCCAGCAGCCTCGGGGGGGGAAACTCTGGAAACACCATATATTTT,CASSLGGGNSGNTIYF
TRBJ1-1,15,-,TRBV6-5,-,TGTGCCAGCAGCCCGCGCGTCACAGGGATCACTGAAGCTTTCTTT,CASSPRVTGITEAFF
TRBJ2-3,14,few,TRBV4-2,TRBD2,TGTGCCAGCAGCCCGGGGACTAGCGAAGATACGCAGTATTTT,CASSPGTSEDTQYF
TRBJ1-1,14,once,TRBV9,-,TGTGCCAGCAGCCCACCACGGAGGGACGCTGAAGCTTTCTTT,CASSPPRRDAEAFF
TRBJ2-7,13,-,TRBV4-3,-,TGCGCCAGCAGCCAACGAAAGGTTTACGAGCAGTACTTC,CASSQRKVYEQYF
TRBJ2-4,16,-,TRBV7-9,-,TGTGCCAGCAGCTTAGGCATGGGGACATATAGGGACATTCAGTACTTC,CASSLGMGTYRDIQYF
TRBJ2-1,15,-,TRBV14,-,TGTGCCAGCAGCCAAGATACTGGCTTCCGAAATGAGCAGTTCTTC,CASSQDTGFRNEQFF
TRBJ2-2,15,-,TRBV7-7,TRBD2,TGTGCCAGCAGCAACCCGGGACTAGGTAACGGGGAGCTGTTTTTT,CASSNPGLGNGELFF
TRBJ1-6,15,-,TRBV2,TRBD1,TGTGCCAGCAGTGAAATGACAGGGGGCAGTTCACCCCTCCACTTT,CASSEMTGGSSPLHF
TRBJ2-3,18,-,TRBV5-1,-,TGCGCCAGCAGCTTACCTTCAGCGGGCCTGCGGATTTCAGATACGCAGTATTTT,CASSLPSAGLRISDTQYF
TRBJ1-2,16,-,TRBV5-4,-,TGTGCCAGCAGCCTTTGGGAAGGGGCGGTTTTCCGGGGCTACACCTTC,CASSLWEGAVFRGYTF
TRBJ1-2,14,-,TRBV5-1,-,TGCGCCAGCATCGCCCCCGGACGGAGGGATGGCTACACCTTC,CASIAPGRRDGYTF
TRBJ1-1,14,-,TRBV7-6,TRBD1,TGTGCCAGCAGCCCGAGACAGGGAGCCACTGCAGCTTTCTTT,CASSPRQGATAAFF
TRBJ1-5,15,-,TRBV6-5,-,TGTGCCAGCAGTTATGGTTGGCACCCCAATCAGCCCCAGCATTTT,CASSYGWHPNQPQHF
TRBJ2-7,14,-,TRBV2,TRBD2,TGTGCCAGCAGTCCTAGCGGGTACTCCTACGAGCAGTACTTC,CASSPSGYSYEQYF
TRBJ2-7,14,once,TRBV5-6,TRBD1,TGTGCCAGCAGCGGGGGACAGAGCTCCTACGAGCAGTACTTC,CASSGGQSSYEQYF
TRBJ2-7,12,-,TRBV2,-,TGTGCCGGCAGCGGTAGCTCCTACGAGCAGTACTTC,CAGSGSSYEQYF
TRBJ1-2,12,-,TRBV13,-,TGTGCCAGCAGCTTTTCTAACTATGGCTACACCTTC,CASSFSNYGYTF
TRBJ2-5,16,-,TRBV7-9,-,TGTGCCAGCAGCTTAGATCTAAGAGGGAGTTCGGAGACCCAGTACTTC,CASSLDLRGSSETQYF
TRBJ2-5,13,-,TRBV4-1,-,TGCGCCAGCAGCGTAGGCCCCCGAGAGACCCAGTACTTC,CASSVGPRETQYF
TRBJ2-5,16,-,TRBV11-3,-,TGTGCCAGCAGCTTAGAGGGGGACACCGCCCAAGAGACCCAGTACTTC,CASSLEGDTAQETQYF
TRBJ2-7,15,-,TRBV15,TRBD2,TGTGCCACCAGCAGAACCGGGACTAGAGACTACGAGCAGTACTTC,CATSRTGTRDYEQYF
TRBJ2-7,11,-,TRBV20-1,-,TGCAGTGCTAGCGGGCGGCGAGAGCAGTACTTC,CSASGRREQYF
TRBJ1-2,15,few,TRBV18,-,TGTGCCAGCTCACCACCGGGGAGGCCAAACTATGGCTACACCTTC,CASSPPGRPNYGYTF